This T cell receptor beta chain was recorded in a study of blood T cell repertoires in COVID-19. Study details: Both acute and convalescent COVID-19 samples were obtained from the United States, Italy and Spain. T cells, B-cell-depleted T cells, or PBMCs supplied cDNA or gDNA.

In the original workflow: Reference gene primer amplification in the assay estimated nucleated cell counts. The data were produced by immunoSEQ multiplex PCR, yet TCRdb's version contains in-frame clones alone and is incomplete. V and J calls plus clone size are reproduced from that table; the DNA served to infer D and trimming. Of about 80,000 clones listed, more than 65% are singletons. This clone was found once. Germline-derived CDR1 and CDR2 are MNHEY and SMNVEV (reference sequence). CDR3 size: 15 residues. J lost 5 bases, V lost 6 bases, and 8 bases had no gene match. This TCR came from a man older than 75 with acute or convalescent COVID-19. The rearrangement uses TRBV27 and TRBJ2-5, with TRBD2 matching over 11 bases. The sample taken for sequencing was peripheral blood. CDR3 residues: CASRGSGGAFETQYF. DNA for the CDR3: TGTGCCAGCAGGGGTAGCGGGGGGGCTTTTGAGACCCAGTACTTC.